The clone carrying this T cell receptor (beta chain) appeared once. These data originate in a study of control samples from healthy donors and cancer patients. Libraries were prepared by immunoSEQ multiplex PCR; TCRdb keeps only in-frame clonotypes and omits some of them. The data contain under 450,000 clones, around nine tenths of them seen just once; the ten biggest clones take up roughly 6.4%. The sequenced sample was PBMCs. This receptor was taken from a man aged 35 to 55 with head and neck cancer.

This CDR3 is CASSRGTGSSAGNTIYF. The DNA for the CDR3 is TGTGCCAGCAGCCGGGGGACAGGCTCGTCAGCTGGAAACACCATATATTTT. The chain uses TRBV5-4 and TRBJ1-3; 8 bases map to TRBD1. J gave up 2 bases and V 4 bases, and 11 bases lay outside the gene matches. Germline V gives CDR1 SGHNT, CDR2 YYREEE (reference sequence). The length of the CDR3 is 17 residues.